The present T cell receptor beta chain was sequenced within a study of Tregs in tolerant kidney transplant recipients. Study at large: Mixed chimerism was transient after nonmyeloablative marrow transplants from related graft donors.

CDR1 is WSHSY, CDR2 SAAADI, per germline. V lost 8 bases to trimming and J lost 7 bases, with 23 bases between them. This CDR3 is built from 15 residues. TCRdb keeps only in-frame clones here, not all; method: immunoSEQ multiplex PCR. The table includes 100,000 to 120,000 clones, 90% detected once. The chain links TRBV10-2 to TRBJ1-2; D possibly corresponds to TRBD1 (5 bases). The origin of this receptor is a human donor who received a combined kidney and bone marrow transplant. The sequencing here drew on CD4+ T cells from blood, taken before the transplant. The CDR3 loop is CASGKSGTLASGYTF. The DNA of the CDR3 is TGCGCCAGCGGTAAATCCGGGACTCTGGCCTCTGGCTACACCTTC.